The clone carrying this T cell receptor (beta chain) came up a few times. Original methodology: From reference gene primer amplification, estimates of nucleated cell counts were derived. TCRdb's table, derived via immunoSEQ multiplex PCR, lists solely in-frame clones and lacks some. The DNA was the basis for D and trimming; V, J and clone size are from that table. The table records over 110,000 clones, around 80% of them present only once. This sample was included in a study of blood T cell repertoires in COVID-19. V dropped 6 bases and J dropped 4; count of bases not matched to a gene: 8. Germline CDR1 SNHLY, CDR2 FYNNEI. The CDR3 is 15 residues long.

Sequenced input: peripheral blood. The source is a man aged 80 or over with acute or convalescent COVID-19. The chain employs TRBV2 and TRBJ2-1; 8 nucleotides match TRBD2. CDR3 protein: CASSALAGTYNEQFF. CDR3 coding DNA: TGTGCCAGCAGCGCGTTAGCGGGGACTTACAATGAGCAGTTCTTC.